One sample yielded the 23 T cell receptor beta chains listed below, sequenced in a study of shared clonotypes between healthy human individuals. Clones were read by immunoSEQ multiplex PCR, and TCRdb kept only the in-frame ones, dropping some. Of about 2.4 million clones in the sample, 80% to 95% were seen once. Sequences were obtained from naive CD4+ T cells from PBMCs. Subset specified: CD45RA+ positively selected. These receptors all stem from a man aged 18 to 35 in good health. Some clones in this sample may be carry-over from other donors' samples.

About this clone itself: The junction shows a germline mismatch at one end, possibly a read error. The V and J genes are TRBV2 and TRBJ2-3, with 7 bases matching TRBD2. Germline assignment: CDR1 SNHLY and CDR2 FYNNEI. This CDR3 has 15 residues. This chain's CDR3 is CASSAGEASTDAQYF. CDR3 DNA: TGTGCCAGCAGCGCGGGGGAGGCTTCAACAGATGCGCAGTATTTT.

The CDR3 coding sequence is TGTGCCAGCATTCTGACAGGGAGACGGGGCACAGATACGCAGTATTTT. Its protein product is CASILTGRRGTDTQYF. The chain couples TRBV2 to TRBJ2-3, with 7 bases aligning to TRBD1. V dropped 7 bases and J dropped 1; count of bases not matched to a gene: 11. Germline V gene data show CDR1 as SNHLY and CDR2 as FYNNEI. The CDR3 runs 16 residues. Drawing the rest from reference TRBV2 and TRBJ2-3, the complete variable domain is EPEVTQTPSHQVTQMGQEVILRCVPISNHLYFYWYRQILGQKVEFLVSFYNNEISEKSEIFDDQFSVERPDGSNFTLKIRSTKLEDSAMYFCASILTGRRGTDTQYFGPGTRLTVL.

V and J are TRBV7-3 and TRBJ2-3, with 11 bases fitting TRBD2. V lost 4 bases to trimming and J lost 2 bases; unmatched junction nucleotides: 8. Germline V gene data show CDR1 as SGHTA and CDR2 as FQGTGA. The CDR3 extends over 17 amino acids. CDR3 DNA sequence: TGTGCCAGCAGCTCGCACACTAGCGGGAGATTCACAGATACGCAGTATTTT. This sequence encodes CASSSHTSGRFTDTQYF.

The chain is built from TRBV7-9 and TRBJ1-5; 7 bases align to TRBD1. CDR1 is SEHNR, CDR2 FQNEAQ, per germline (reference sequence). There are 15 residues in the CDR3. Unmatched junction bases numbered 11, after V lost 5 bases and J lost 7 bases. CDR3 sequence (DNA): TGTGCCAGCAGCGCTTCACAGGGGCCTAAGCAGCCCCAGCATTTT. This sequence encodes CASSASQGPKQPQHF.

V is TRBV28 and J is TRBJ2-7; D possibly corresponds to TRBD1 (5 bases). Germline lookup yields CDR1 MDHEN and CDR2 SYDVKM. This CDR3 is 12 amino acids long. V lost 6 bases and J lost 6, with 12 bases in between. CDR3 sequence: CASRGAGGEQYF. The CDR3 DNA follows: TGTGCCAGCAGAGGGGCAGGTGGCGAGCAGTACTTC.

V gene TRBV13 combines with J gene TRBJ2-1; 7 nucleotides line up with TRBD2. The CDR3 is 14 residues long. Germline trimming cut 8 bases from V and 10 bases from J; bases unmatched to any gene: 14. The germline V gene encodes CDR1 PRHDT and CDR2 FYEKMQ (reference sequence). The CDR3 loop is CASEGWAGEKEQFF. The CDR3 nucleotides read TGTGCCAGCGAGGGTTGGGCGGGAGAAAAGGAGCAGTTCTTC.

V usage is TRBV5-6 and J usage is TRBJ2-7; D ambiguous. This CDR3 has 14 residues. Trimming took off 0 bases at V and 0 bases at J, with 7 bases between the two ends. The germline V gene has CDR1 SGHDT and CDR2 YYEEEE. Written as DNA, the CDR3 is TGTGCCAGCAGCTTGGGGACCGACTCCTACGAGCAGTACTTC. Its protein product is CASSLGTDSYEQYF.

This chain joins TRBV30 and TRBJ2-7; 10 nucleotides align to TRBD2. This CDR3 contains 13 residues. The ends lost 3 bases at V and 6 bases at J; junction bases unmatched: 5. Germline V lookup: CDR1 GTSNPN, CDR2 SVGIG (reference sequence). CDR3 DNA: TGTGCCTGGAGGCTAGCGGGAGTTGGCGAGCAGTACTTC. Translating gives CAWRLAGVGEQYF.

The V gene is TRBV28, the J gene TRBJ1-4, with TRBD1 matching over 9 bases. This CDR3 has 14 residues. Losses at the gene ends were 4 bases for V and 10 bases for J; bases not matched to a gene: 7. Germline V gives CDR1 MDHEN, CDR2 SYDVKM. This CDR3 reads CASSSRDRVGKLFF. The CDR3 region has the DNA TGTGCCAGCAGTTCAAGGGACAGGGTAGGAAAACTGTTTTTT. The full variable domain, completed using reference TRBV28 and TRBJ1-4, is DVKVTQSSRYLVKRTGEKVFLECVQDMDHENMFWYRQDPGLGLRLIYFSYDVKMKEKGDIPEGYSVSREKKERFSLILESASTNQTSMYLCASSSRDRVGKLFFGSGTQLSVL.

The rearrangement uses TRBV7-3 and TRBJ2-7, with 10 bases that match TRBD1. Germline trimming cut 5 bases from V and 4 bases from J; bases unmatched to any gene: 5. This CDR3 is 14 amino acids long. CDR1 and CDR2 from the germline V gene are SGHTA and FQGTGA. In DNA form, the CDR3 reads TGTGCCAGCAGCCCCGGGGGACAGGGGTACGAGCAGTACTTC. It translates to CASSPGGQGYEQYF.

The V and J genes are TRBV6-6 and TRBJ1-5; unclear D gene. Germline V gene data show CDR1 as MNHNY and CDR2 as SVGAGI (reference sequence). This CDR3 comprises 13 residues. Trimming removed 8 bases at V and 1 base at J, with 9 bases between. The CDR3 nucleotides are TGTGCCAGCGGGTGGGGAAGCAATCAGCCCCAGCATTTT. This gives the protein CASGWGSNQPQHF.

The V call is TRBV5-4, the J call TRBJ2-7; 11 bases align to TRBD1. The CDR3 consists of 16 residues. The germline V gene has CDR1 SGHNT and CDR2 YYREEE (reference sequence). J was trimmed by 3 bases and V by 4 bases; bases with no gene match: 9. This CDR3 is CASSLGQGAIRYEQYF. CDR3 sequence (DNA): TGTGCCAGCAGCCTAGGACAGGGGGCCATTCGCTACGAGCAGTACTTC.

The rearrangement joins TRBV5-5 to TRBJ2-7; the D gene is possibly TRBD2 (6 bases). CDR1 is SGHKS, CDR2 YYEKEE, per germline (reference sequence). This CDR3 region has 15 residues. Deletions cut 0 bases from V and 3 bases from J, with 13 bases between. In nucleotides, the CDR3 is TGTGCCAGCAGCTTGGCCGGGGGACCGGACTACGAGCAGTACTTC. Its translation: CASSLAGGPDYEQYF.

This chain links TRBV11-1 with TRBJ2-1; maybe TRBD1 (5 bases). Trimming left V 1 base short and J 0 bases short, with 10 bases between. The germline gives CDR1 SGHAT, CDR2 FQDESV (reference sequence). The CDR3 loop spans 16 amino acids. The DNA of the CDR3 is TGTGCCAGCAGCTTAGTTCGCAGGGTCTCCTACAATGAGCAGTTCTTC. Translating gives CASSLVRRVSYNEQFF.

This rearrangement joins TRBV7-2 to TRBJ2-7, with 12 bases fitting TRBD2. After removal of 5 bases from V and 3 bases from J, the junction contained 5 bases not matched to a gene. From germline, CDR1 is SGHTA and CDR2 FQGNSA. This CDR3 has 15 amino acids. The DNA for the CDR3 is TGTGCCAGCAGCGGCTGGACTAGCGGGGTCTACGAGCAGTACTTC. Protein: CASSGWTSGVYEQYF.

The count of this clone is one. The V call is TRBV7-2, the J call TRBJ2-7, with D possibly matching TRBD1 (5 bases). Germline V lookup: CDR1 SGHTA, CDR2 FQGNSA. The CDR3 extends over 14 amino acids. V lost 3 bases, J lost 3 bases, and 12 bases lay in between. The CDR3 DNA follows: TGTGCCAGCAGCTTTCAAAAAGACAGCTACGAGCAGTACTTC. The encoded protein is CASSFQKDSYEQYF. The full variable domain, its missing parts supplied by reference TRBV7-2 and TRBJ2-7, is GAGVSQSPSNKVTEKGKDVELRCDPISGHTALYWYRQSLGQGLEFLIYFQGNSAPDKSGLPSDRFSAERTGGSVSTLTIQRTQQEDSAVYLCASSFQKDSYEQYFGPGTRLTVT.

Note on this clone: One junction end disagrees with the germline gene, perhaps due to a read error. The chain combines TRBV7-9 with TRBJ1-1, with no clear D. The CDR3 is made up of 13 amino acids. The germline CDR1 and CDR2 sequences are SEHNR and FQNEAQ (reference sequence). The CDR3: CASSFPAGTEVFF. CDR3 in DNA: TGTGCCAGCAGCTTCCCGGCGGGCACTGAAGTTTTCTTT.

The chain uses TRBV5-1 and TRBJ2-1; possibly TRBD1 for D (5 bases). Germline CDR1 reads SGHRS; CDR2 reads YFSETQ. Trimming shortened V by 6 bases and J by 7 bases, and 17 bases separated the two germline ends. The CDR3 is made up of 14 amino acids. The CDR3 nucleotides read TGCGCCAGCACCACTTCAGGGTTGGTAAATGAGCAGTTCTTC. Protein: CASTTSGLVNEQFF.

The V call is TRBV2, the J call TRBJ2-3; D perhaps matches TRBD1 (6 bases). CDR1 is SNHLY, CDR2 FYNNEI, per germline. CDR3 size: 13 residues. V lost 5 bases, J lost 10 bases, and 16 bases lay in between. CDR3 sequence reads: CASSWDIRGSQYF. DNA of the CDR3: TGTGCCAGCAGTTGGGACATAAGGGGGTCGCAGTATTTT.

The CDR3 DNA is TGTGCCACCAGCAGGGGTCGGGACTTTAGGCCCACAGATACGCAGTATTTT. It encodes CATSRGRDFRPTDTQYF. The genes are TRBV15 and TRBJ2-3; the D gene is possibly TRBD2 (6 bases). The CDR3 has 17 amino acids. Trimming removed 3 bases from V and 2 bases from J, with 18 bases in between. Looked up from germline, CDR1 is LNHNV and CDR2 is YYDKDF (reference sequence).

The chain has TRBV5-1 and TRBJ2-7; unclear D gene. This CDR3 has 13 amino acids. V lost 4 bases and J lost 6, with 14 bases in between. Germline-derived CDR1 and CDR2 are SGHRS and YFSETQ. This CDR3 is CASSRQPTGEQYF. The CDR3, as DNA: TGCGCCAGCAGCAGGCAACCAACTGGCGAGCAGTACTTC.

There are a few counts of this clone. The CDR3 DNA reads as TGCGCCAGCAGTGTGGGACGCCTGGCTGAAGCTTTCTTT. It encodes CASSVGRLAEAFF. The chain uses TRBV5-1 and TRBJ1-1; TRBD1 is a possible D gene (5 bases). CDR1 is SGHRS, CDR2 YFSETQ, per germline. V lost 5 bases, J lost 6 bases, and 14 bases lay in between. The CDR3 is 13 amino acids. The full variable domain, its missing parts supplied by reference TRBV5-1 and TRBJ1-1, is KAGVTQTPRYLIKTRGQQVTLSCSPISGHRSVSWYQQTPGQGLQFLFEYFSETQRNKGNFPGRFSGRQFSNSRSEMNVSTLELGDSALYLCASSVGRLAEAFFGQGTRLTVV.

With regard to this clone: Within the sample, other DNA sequences also encode this same CDR3. This sequence joins TRBV28 and TRBJ1-3; no clear D gene. CDR1 is MDHEN, CDR2 SYDVKM, per germline. The CDR3 extends over 13 amino acids. Trimming removed 1 base from V and 2 bases from J, with 3 bases in between. In nucleotides, the CDR3 is TGTGCCAGCAGTTTATCTGCTGGAAACACCATATATTTT. Translating gives CASSLSAGNTIYF.